This T cell receptor (beta chain) was recovered during a study of blood T cell repertoires in COVID-19. Study-level background: The origin of the acute and convalescent COVID-19 samples was the United States, Italy and Spain.

Source study methods: Estimates of nucleated cell counts were drawn from the amplification of reference gene primers. Only in-frame clones appear in the TCRdb table, and some are missing; sequencing was by immunoSEQ multiplex PCR. Clone size and the V and J calls come from that table; the DNA yielded D and trimming. The table has around 200,000 clones, 75% to 90% seen once. Each participant's cohort was designated according to participant-reported clinical history. CDR1 and CDR2 from the germline V gene are SGDLS and YYNGEE. V shed 3 bases and J shed 1 base, with 11 bases lying between them. This CDR3 comprises 15 residues.

The sample consisted of PBMCs or T cells enriched from blood (not recorded which). The TCR was taken from a man younger than 40 who had recovered from COVID-19. V usage is TRBV9 and J usage is TRBJ1-5; D call uncertain. The CDR3 reads CASSGLGDSNQPQHF. Here the CDR3 DNA reads TGTGCCAGCAGCGGCCTGGGCGACAGCAATCAGCCCCAGCATTTT. Supplemented by reference TRBV9 and TRBJ1-5, the full variable domain reads DSGVTQTPKHLITATGQRVTLRCSPRSGDLSVYWYQQSLDQGLQFLIQYYNGEERAKGNILERFSAQQFPDLHSELNLSSLELGDSALYFCASSGLGDSNQPQHFGDGTRLSIL.